These T cell receptor beta chains were read from a single sample in a study of PD-L1 blockade in urothelial cancer. TCRdb's copy holds only in-frame clones and misses some; the assay was immunoSEQ multiplex PCR. The table includes around 130,000 clones, approximately 88% detected once. This material consisted of PBMCs, taken around atezolizumab (anti-PD-L1) treatment. The source is a man aged 45-65 years with urothelial cancer. Each CDR3 is given with its conserved first and last residue. Each record gives: D gene, J gene, clone size, V gene, CDR3 DNA, CDR3 protein. D genes are given only for firm matches. The listing skips clone size in some rows; elsewhere it reads once, few, many or a size class.

TRBD1 TRBJ2-3 . TRBV5-1 TGCGCCAGCAGCGCCGGACAGGCACTGGATACGCAGTATTTT CASSAGQALDTQYF
TRBD2 TRBJ2-2 . TRBV5-1 TGCGCCAGCAGCGATCGGGAGGGCCATTTCCGGGAGCTGTTTTTT CASSDREGHFRELFF
. TRBJ2-7 . TRBV5-8 TGTGCCAGCAGCTTTGGCCACGAGCAGTACTTC CASSFGHEQYF
TRBD2 TRBJ2-7 . TRBV5-1 TGCGCCAGCAGCTTTTTGCTAGCGGGATCCGCCGAGCAGTACTTC CASSFLLAGSAEQYF
. TRBJ2-3 once TRBV5-1 TGCGCCAGCAGTAGCGGTTGGACAGATACGCAGTATTTT CASSSGWTDTQYF
. TRBJ1-2 once TRBV27 TGTGCCAGCAGTTCTCCTTGGCCTAACTATGGCTACACCTTC CASSSPWPNYGYTF
. TRBJ1-5 . TRBV18 TGTGCCAGCTCACGCGCGATGTCCAAAGGACAACAGCCCCAGCATTTT CASSRAMSKGQQPQHF
TRBD2 TRBJ2-7 few TRBV19 TGTGCCAGTAGCGAGCGGGGGCACGAGCAGTACTTC CASSERGHEQYF
. TRBJ2-7 . TRBV25-1 TGTGCCACTGGATCCGGTAGCGGAAGGGAATTTAATAGCTACGAGCAGTACTTC CATGSGSGREFNSYEQYF
. TRBJ1-2 few TRBV2 TGTGCCAGCAGTGTAGAAGAGAACTATGGCTACACCTTC CASSVEENYGYTF
. TRBJ1-1 . TRBV7-9 TGTGCCAGCAGCTTAGTGGGGCCTCCCACTGAAGCTTTCTTT CASSLVGPPTEAFF
. TRBJ2-1 . TRBV5-6 TGTGCCAGCAGCTTGGGGATTGGGACTTTACCAACTGAGCAGTTCTTC CASSLGIGTLPTEQFF
TRBD1 TRBJ1-2 . TRBV5-1 TGCGCCAGCAGCTTTACAGGGGACTATGGCTACACCTTC CASSFTGDYGYTF
TRBD1 TRBJ1-1 . TRBV18 TGTGCCAGCTCACCACGGACAGGGGAAGCTTTCTTT CASSPRTGEAFF
TRBD1 TRBJ1-4 . TRBV5-1 TGCGCCAGCAGCCCGAGGACAGGGGGGGAAAAACTGTTTTTT CASSPRTGGEKLFF
TRBD1 TRBJ1-2 . TRBV29-1 TGCAGCGTTGCCCAACCCGACAGGGCGTCGTATGGCTACACCTTC CSVAQPDRASYGYTF
TRBD1 TRBJ1-6 once TRBV5-6 TGTGCCAGCAGCTTGTTTGACAGGGACAATTCACCCCTCCACTTT CASSLFDRDNSPLHF
TRBD1 TRBJ1-6 few TRBV7-9 TGTGCCAGCAGCTTGAAGGACAGGGGCAATTCACCCCTCCACTTT CASSLKDRGNSPLHF
TRBD1 TRBJ2-1 . TRBV14 TGTGCCAGCAGCCTGCGGACAGGGGTCTACAATGAGCAGTTCTTC CASSLRTGVYNEQFF
. TRBJ2-2 . TRBV7-7 TGTGCTAGCAGCTTTTCTAGCTTCACCGGGGAGCTGTTTTTT CASSFSSFTGELFF
. TRBJ2-1 . TRBV2 TGTGCCAGCACCCAGACTCCCTACAATGAGCAGTTCTTC CASTQTPYNEQFF
TRBD1 TRBJ1-2 . TRBV6-5 TGTGCCAGCAGAGGGACAGGGTTTGGCTACACCTTC CASRGTGFGYTF
TRBD1 TRBJ1-2 . TRBV10-2 TGCGCCAGCAGTCCTCAGGGGGATCGTGGCTACACCTTC CASSPQGDRGYTF
TRBD2 TRBJ2-7 . TRBV18 TGTGCCAGCTCCATCAGCGGGAGCGACTTGGCCGAGCAGTACTTC CASSISGSDLAEQYF